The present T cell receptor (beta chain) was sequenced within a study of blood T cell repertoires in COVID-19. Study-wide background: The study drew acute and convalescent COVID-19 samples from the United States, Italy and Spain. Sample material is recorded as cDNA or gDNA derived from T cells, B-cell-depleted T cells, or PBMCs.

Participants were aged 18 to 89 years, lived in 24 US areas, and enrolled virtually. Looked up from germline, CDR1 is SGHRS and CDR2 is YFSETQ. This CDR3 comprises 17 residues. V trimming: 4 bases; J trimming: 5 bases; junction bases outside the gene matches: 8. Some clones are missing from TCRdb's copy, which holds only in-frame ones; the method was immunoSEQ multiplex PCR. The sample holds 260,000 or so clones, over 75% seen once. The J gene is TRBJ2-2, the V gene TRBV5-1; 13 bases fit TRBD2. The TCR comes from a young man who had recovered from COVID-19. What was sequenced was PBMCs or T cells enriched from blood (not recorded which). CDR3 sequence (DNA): TGCGCCAGCAGCGCGGGGACTAGCGGGACCCGGACCGGGGAGCTGTTTTTT. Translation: CASSAGTSGTRTGELFF.